A single sample is the source of the 3 T cell receptor beta chains below, sequenced in a study of blood T cell repertoires in COVID-19. Method: immunoSEQ multiplex PCR; TCRdb's copy keeps in-frame clones and lacks some. The table shows roughly 140,000 clones, with about nine tenths occurring only once. Sequenced sample: peripheral blood. The receptor set was obtained from a woman aged 55-70 years with active or convalescent COVID-19.

The chain combines TRBV18 with TRBJ1-2, with TRBD1 matching 9 bases. J gave up 6 bases and V 2 bases, and 4 bases lay outside the gene matches. Germline V gene lookup returns CDR1 KGHSH and CDR2 LQKENI. This CDR3 spans 14 amino acids. CDR3 in DNA: TGTGCCAGCTCACCATCCAGGACAGGGGATGGCTACACCTTC. Amino acids: CASSPSRTGDGYTF.

The chain has TRBV5-8 and TRBJ2-7; D gene ambiguous. This CDR3 comprises 13 residues. Germline lookup yields CDR1 SGHTS and CDR2 YDEGEE. The V end lost 7 bases, the J end lost 3 bases, and 14 bases lay between the germline ends. In DNA form, the CDR3 reads TGTGCCAGCGTCCGAGACATCAACTACGAGCAGTACTTC. Translated, it gives CASVRDINYEQYF.

The CDR3 DNA sequence: TGCGCCAGCAGCCAACAGGGGGCGGGTGGCAATCAGCCCCAGCATTTT. Translated: CASSQQGAGGNQPQHF. The rearrangement joins TRBV4-1 to TRBJ1-5; 8 bases align to TRBD1. The CDR3 covers 16 residues. Trimming cost V 2 bases and J 2 bases; bases outside gene matches: 5. Looked up from germline, CDR1 is MGHRA and CDR2 is YSYEKL.